This TCR beta chain was obtained from a study of beta chain features in type 1 diabetes. In the study overall: Age, gender and cell yields were similar between patients and healthy donors. Examination of sorted cells across all samples involved around 98 million cells. Broader study findings: Small HLA sub-analyses could not settle whether HLA shapes TCRB rearrangement.

Per germline, CDR1 SGHRS and CDR2 YFSETQ. V lost 3 bases, J lost 3 bases, and 2 bases stayed unmatched. CDR3 size: 13 residues. Expressed TCRB transcripts were sequenced, since all the RNA that had been isolated was reverse transcribed. Clones were sequenced by immunoSEQ multiplex PCR, and TCRdb holds only the in-frame ones, with some missing. The table shows about 150,000 clones, with roughly 8.1% occurring only once. This clone was picked up a small number of times. Antigen unknown. The specimen was central memory CD4+ T cells from blood. The source of this sequence is a young man in good health. This chain links TRBV5-1 with TRBJ2-5; 7 nucleotides agree with TRBD1. This CDR3 reads CASSYTGEETQYF. CDR3 nucleotides: TGCGCCAGCAGCTATACAGGGGAAGAGACCCAGTACTTC.